A few counts support the clone carrying this T cell receptor beta chain. Its specificity is not known. This entry is derived from a study of vaccination effects on CD4 cells after COVID-19. Study-wide results and limits: Healthy vaccinees' vaccine-induced clones included only 1 of 255 cross-reacting with common cold coronaviruses. Sampling in the study covered few convalescent patients and included no early post-infection timepoints.

ViraFEST expansion of antigen-specific CD4+ T cells with viral peptide pools preceded sequencing. Having been cultured for under twelve days, the cells underwent CD4+ T cell isolation. Vaccinees lacked prior SARS-CoV-2 infection and tested negative for nucleocapsid antibodies. Both day 3 and day 7 saw half the medium replaced with IL-2 medium. V was pared by 5 bases and J by 6 bases, with 8 bases of the junction left unmatched. Looked up from germline, CDR1 is SGHTA and CDR2 is FQGTGA. CDR3 length: 15 residues. The data were produced by immunoSEQ multiplex PCR, yet TCRdb's version contains in-frame clones alone and is incomplete. Here the sample spans about 71,000 clones, around 72% being singletons.

This chain connects TRBV7-3 to TRBJ2-2, with 8 bases fitting TRBD2. The TCR originated in a human donor who received a COVID-19 vaccine. Sample: CD4+ T cells from PBMCs cultured with HCoV-OC43 spike peptides, taken before COVID-19 vaccination. Specified subset: HCoV-OC43 spike overlapping peptide pool stimulation. The CDR3 here is CASSPIGGGPGELFF. DNA of the CDR3: TGTGCCAGCAGCCCGATCGGGGGGGGACCCGGGGAGCTGTTTTTT.